Listed here are 20 T cell receptor beta chains from one sample, sequenced in a study of T-cell reconstitution after alpha-beta-depleted transplantation in children. Unique molecular identifiers were incorporated during preparation of the TCRbeta library. TCRdb processed the PCR reads anew with MiXCR; each CDR3 protein has one entry. The data hold roughly 300,000 distinct CDR3 sequences, with 11% observed a single time. The sample in question was peripheral blood, obtained 180 days after TCRalphabeta/CD19-depleted stem cell transplant. The receptor set was obtained from a male patient aged 2-9 years who had a stem cell transplant for chronic granulomatous disease, so the T cells may come from the graft donor.

This clonotype was counted at least ten times. The chain links TRBV2 to TRBJ2-5; D uncertain. V gave up 8 bases and J gave up 4 bases, with 17 bases separating them. The germline gives CDR1 SNHLY, CDR2 FYNNEI. The CDR3 length is 14 residues. CDR3 sequence: CASGKGTLSETQYF. Here the CDR3 DNA reads TGTGCCAGCGGGAAGGGCACCCTCTCAGAGACCCAGTACTTC.

The sample holds many counts of this clonotype. V and J are TRBV25-1 and TRBJ2-3; tentatively, D is TRBD1 (6 bases). The V and J ends lost 2 bases and 7 bases respectively, with 7 bases between them. CDR3 length equals 12 residues. CDR1 and CDR2 from the germline V gene are MGHDK and SYGVNS. In DNA, the CDR3 is TGTGCCAGCAGTGAAAGGGGGTATACGCAGTATTTT. Protein product: CASSERGYTQYF.

This clonotype was detected ten times or more. The chain has TRBV2 and TRBJ2-5; a possible D gene is TRBD2 (6 bases). The germline V and J ends were trimmed by 7 bases and 4 bases, with 13 bases remaining between them. This CDR3 region has 13 residues. The germline gives CDR1 SNHLY, CDR2 FYNNEI. The CDR3 sequence: CASIRGGGETQYF. CDR3 bases: TGTGCCAGCATAAGGGGAGGAGGAGAGACCCAGTACTTC. Full variable domain (outside the CDR3, taken from reference TRBV2 and TRBJ2-5): EPEVTQTPSHQVTQMGQEVILRCVPISNHLYFYWYRQILGQKVEFLVSFYNNEISEKSEIFDDQFSVERPDGSNFTLKIRSTKLEDSAMYFCASIRGGGETQYFGPGTRLLVL.

This clonotype was counted many times. J is TRBJ1-4 and V is TRBV5-1; D possibly corresponds to TRBD1 (5 bases). Germline assignment: CDR1 SGHRS and CDR2 YFSETQ. The V end lost 0 bases, the J end lost 2 bases, and 11 bases lay between the germline ends. CDR3 length equals 16 residues. CDR3 in amino acids: CASSLVARGTNEKLFF. CDR3 bases: TGCGCCAGCAGCTTGGTAGCCCGGGGGACTAATGAAAAACTGTTTTTT. The full variable domain, with the rest looked up from reference TRBV5-1 and TRBJ1-4, is KAGVTQTPRYLIKTRGQQVTLSCSPISGHRSVSWYQQTPGQGLQFLFEYFSETQRNKGNFPGRFSGRQFSNSRSEMNVSTLELGDSALYLCASSLVARGTNEKLFFGSGTQLSVL.

This clonotype was seen at least ten times. The chain is built from TRBV27 and TRBJ2-7; perhaps TRBD2 as D (6 bases). V dropped 5 bases and J dropped 2 bases, with 16 bases sitting between them. Per germline, CDR1 MNHEY and CDR2 SMNVEV (reference sequence). CDR3 size: 15 residues. The CDR3 reads CASSPGGGLPYEQYF. The CDR3 DNA follows: TGTGCCAGCAGTCCCGGGGGAGGACTCCCCTACGAGCAGTACTTC.

The CDR3 is CSASLTHEQYF. The CDR3 DNA reads TGCAGTGCATCCTTAACCCACGAGCAGTACTTC. The chain uses TRBV20-1 and TRBJ2-7, with unresolved D. Germline V gives CDR1 DFQATT, CDR2 SNEGSKA (reference sequence). The V end was cut by 6 bases, the J end by 5 bases, with 11 bases between. The CDR3 sequence is 11 residues long.

Regarding this clonotype: This could be a read error, since a much larger clone is one nucleotide away. V is TRBV29-1 and J is TRBJ2-2; tentative D call: TRBD2 (5 bases). The V end lost 7 bases, the J end lost 6 bases, and 21 bases lay between the germline ends. The germline CDR1 and CDR2 sequences are SQVTM and ANQGSEA. The CDR3 sequence is 15 residues long. The CDR3 here is CSASPALGLSGELFF. DNA of the CDR3: TGCAGCGCTAGTCCGGCACTAGGGCTTTCCGGGGAGCTGTTTTTT.

There are many counts of this clonotype. The chain recombines TRBV20-1 with TRBJ2-4; 7 bases are shared with TRBD1. The CDR3 runs to 15 residues. Trimming cost V 4 bases and J 5 bases; bases outside gene matches: 11. The germline V gene has CDR1 DFQATT and CDR2 SNEGSKA (reference sequence). The CDR3 sequence is CSAKKSGTVENIQYF. In DNA, the CDR3 is TGCAGTGCTAAAAAATCCGGGACAGTTGAAAACATTCAGTACTTC.

This clonotype was seen ten or more times. V is TRBV2 and J is TRBJ2-4, with D perhaps matching TRBD1 (5 bases). CDR3 length equals 13 residues. Between the trimmed V and J ends, which lost 5 bases and 5 bases, there was a span of 10 bases. The germline gives CDR1 SNHLY, CDR2 FYNNEI. The CDR3 region has the DNA TGTGCCAGCAGTAGGGGCGAGGAAAACATTCAGTACTTC. Protein sequence: CASSRGEENIQYF.

There are many counts of this clonotype. The CDR3 coding sequence is TGCAGTGCTAGAGATAGGGGGACCGGCTCCTACGAGCAGTACTTC. Its protein product is CSARDRGTGSYEQYF. The chain is built from TRBV20-1 and TRBJ2-7, with D possibly TRBD1 on 6 matching bases. Germline loops: CDR1 DFQATT, CDR2 SNEGSKA (reference sequence). V shed 0 bases and J shed 0 bases, with 12 bases lying between them. CDR3 size: 15 residues.

Ten or more counts support this clonotype. The chain has TRBV20-1 and TRBJ1-5; D is unclear. The CDR3 has 13 amino acids. Germline CDR1 is DFQATT and CDR2 is SNEGSKA (reference sequence). Deletions cut 0 bases from V and 6 bases from J, with 9 bases between. The CDR3 reads CSARDLSPQPQHF. The CDR3 nucleotides read TGCAGTGCTAGAGATCTCTCCCCTCAGCCCCAGCATTTT.

This clonotype came up many times. This rearrangement joins TRBV27 to TRBJ2-3; TRBD1 aligns across 7 bases. The CDR3 spans 16 residues. V shed 5 bases and J 5 bases; nucleotides not matched to a gene: 13. Germline assignment: CDR1 MNHEY and CDR2 SMNVEV (reference sequence). CDR3: CASSPDYRGQRDTQYF. Here the CDR3 DNA reads TGTGCCAGCAGTCCTGACTACAGGGGCCAGAGAGATACGCAGTATTTT.

This clonotype was seen many times. This sequence joins TRBV28 and TRBJ2-7, with D possibly being TRBD1 (6 bases). The CDR3 extends over 14 amino acids. Trimming removed 8 bases at V and 3 bases at J, with 17 bases between. From germline, CDR1 is MDHEN and CDR2 SYDVKM. The CDR3 coding sequence is TGTGCCAGCGCCTCTGGGGGCACCTACTACGAGCAGTACTTC. This gives the protein CASASGGTYYEQYF. The whole variable domain, remainder taken from reference TRBV28 and TRBJ2-7, is DVKVTQSSRYLVKRTGEKVFLECVQDMDHENMFWYRQDPGLGLRLIYFSYDVKMKEKGDIPEGYSVSREKKERFSLILESASTNQTSMYLCASASGGTYYEQYFGPGTRLTVT.

This clonotype was counted at least ten times. The chain joins TRBV25-1 to TRBJ2-7; no definite D call. This CDR3 spans 12 amino acids. V shed 5 bases and J shed 5 bases, with 10 bases lying between them. Germline CDR1 MGHDK, CDR2 SYGVNS. DNA of the CDR3: TGTGCCAGCAGTTTGGGGATCGACGAGCAGTACTTC. It codes for CASSLGIDEQYF.

The rearrangement uses TRBV7-9 and TRBJ2-1; D tentatively reads TRBD1 or TRBD2 (5 bases each). Germline CDR1 reads SEHNR; CDR2 reads FQNEAQ (reference sequence). Trimming removed 5 bases at V and 6 bases at J, with 11 bases between. The CDR3 consists of 13 residues. The CDR3 DNA reads as TGTGCCAGCAGCCCCGGGACCCCCAATGAGCAGTTCTTC. This gives the protein CASSPGTPNEQFF.

This clonotype was detected many times. V gene TRBV20-1 combines with J gene TRBJ2-3; TRBD2 agrees at 9 bases. The CDR3 length is 15 residues. J lost 6 bases, V lost 3 bases, and 10 bases had no gene match. The V gene's germline CDR1 is DFQATT and CDR2 SNEGSKA (reference sequence). CDR3: CSASSSGTGRDTQYF. CDR3 sequence (DNA): TGCAGTGCTAGTTCTAGCGGGACCGGTCGGGATACGCAGTATTTT.

In its sample, this clonotype was seen many times. This chain links TRBV5-6 with TRBJ2-3; 11 nucleotides line up with TRBD1. Germline CDR1 and CDR2: SGHDT and YYEEEE. With 0 bases clipped from V and 4 bases from J, the junction kept 4 bases outside the gene matches. CDR3 length equals 16 residues. Written as DNA, the CDR3 is TGTGCCAGCAGCTTGGCAAGGGACAGGGGGTCAGATACGCAGTATTTT. Encoded protein: CASSLARDRGSDTQYF.

This clonotype has a count of ten or more. The rearrangement joins TRBV29-1 to TRBJ2-1, with 10 bases lining up with TRBD1. Looked up from germline, CDR1 is SQVTM and CDR2 is ANQGSEA. J gave up 6 bases and V 8 bases, and 4 bases lay outside the gene matches. The CDR3 runs 12 residues. The CDR3 region has the DNA TGCAGCATGGGGACAGGGGTCAATGAGCAGTTCTTC. This encodes CSMGTGVNEQFF.

About this clonotype itself: A read error is possible here, since a much larger clone lies one base away. V and J are TRBV29-1 and TRBJ2-7; unclear D gene. Trimming shortened V by 4 bases and J by 2 bases, and 12 bases separated the two germline ends. Germline CDR1 is SQVTM and CDR2 is ANQGSEA. This CDR3 spans 13 amino acids. This CDR3 is CSVGVVCPYEQYF. CDR3 bases: TGCAGCGTTGGGGTGGTCTGTCCCTACGAGCAGTACTTC.

The sample holds many counts of this clonotype. J is TRBJ2-2 and V is TRBV10-3, with a tentative D call TRBD1 (6 bases). The ends were cut back, 7 bases at V and 0 bases at J, with 9 bases in the middle. The CDR3 spans 14 residues. Germline values: CDR1 ENHRY, CDR2 SYGVKD. CDR3 residues: CAITGQANTGELFF. As DNA, the CDR3 is TGTGCCATCACGGGACAAGCGAACACCGGGGAGCTGTTTTTT.